The clone carrying this T cell receptor (beta chain) was detected once. The entry originates in a study of blood T cell repertoires in COVID-19. The CDR3 runs to 16 residues. The V gene's germline CDR1 is SGHVS and CDR2 FQNEAQ. V lost 0 bases and J lost 1; bases outside the gene matches: 2. TCRdb's copy holds only in-frame clones and misses some; the assay was immunoSEQ multiplex PCR. The sample contains around 170,000 clones, 86% of which appear only once. This TCR came from a young woman who had recovered from COVID-19. The rearrangement links TRBV7-8 to TRBJ2-2; 7 nucleotides line up with TRBD2. The material sequenced was PBMCs or T cells enriched from blood (not recorded which). The CDR3 DNA reads as TGTGCCAGCAGCTTAGCAGGGAGGGGGAACACCGGGGAGCTGTTTTTT. This translates into CASSLAGRGNTGELFF.